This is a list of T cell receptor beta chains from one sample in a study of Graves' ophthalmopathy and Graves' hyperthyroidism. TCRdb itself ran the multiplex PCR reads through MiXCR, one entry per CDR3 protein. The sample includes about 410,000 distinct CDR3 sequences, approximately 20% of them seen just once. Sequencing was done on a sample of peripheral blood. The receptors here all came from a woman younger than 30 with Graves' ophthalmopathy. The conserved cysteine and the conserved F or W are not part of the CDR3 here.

cdr3_aa: AWSSTGGGYGYT
v_call: TRBV30
j_call: TRBJ1-2

cdr3_aa: SAQGLAGGADTQY
v_call: TRBV20-1
j_call: TRBJ2-3

cdr3_aa: ASSGSTGEPEAF
v_call: TRBV2
j_call: TRBJ1-1

cdr3_aa: ASSQGPSSAF
v_call: TRBV4-2
j_call: TRBJ1-1

cdr3_aa: ASSHDLPYEQY
v_call: TRBV3-1
j_call: TRBJ2-7

cdr3_aa: ASSAGGTSRDTEAF
v_call: TRBV6-1
j_call: TRBJ1-1

cdr3_aa: ASSYWATNTGELF
v_call: TRBV6-5
j_call: TRBJ2-2

cdr3_aa: ASSDTNNSPLH
v_call: TRBV6-1
j_call: TRBJ1-6

cdr3_aa: ASSLGDRGQETQY
v_call: TRBV5-1
j_call: TRBJ2-5

cdr3_aa: ASSVTGTSYEQY
v_call: TRBV5-4
j_call: TRBJ2-7

cdr3_aa: SARDGPLNTEAF
v_call: TRBV20-1
j_call: TRBJ1-1

cdr3_aa: ASSLESGEQY
v_call: TRBV6-5
j_call: TRBJ2-7

cdr3_aa: ASSYTANTEAF
v_call: TRBV11-2
j_call: TRBJ1-1

cdr3_aa: ASSYSDRGGDGYT
v_call: TRBV6-5
j_call: TRBJ1-2

cdr3_aa: ASSIQGAPPLH
v_call: TRBV19
j_call: TRBJ1-6

cdr3_aa: ATSREFSGANVLT
v_call: TRBV15
j_call: TRBJ2-6

cdr3_aa: ASSPKGLGRNTEAF
v_call: TRBV11-2
j_call: TRBJ1-1

cdr3_aa: ASSSPITYEQY
v_call: TRBV6-2/TRBV6-3
j_call: TRBJ2-7

cdr3_aa: AWRGPGVGYEQY
v_call: TRBV30
j_call: TRBJ2-7

cdr3_aa: ASSAGTGPSSYNSPLH
v_call: TRBV12-3/TRBV12-4
j_call: TRBJ1-6

cdr3_aa: ASSYKGGVTEAF
v_call: TRBV6-2/TRBV6-3
j_call: TRBJ1-1

cdr3_aa: ASSLAGDRVTYEQY
v_call: TRBV7-8
j_call: TRBJ2-7

cdr3_aa: ASVGSGTGRSYEQY
v_call: TRBV28
j_call: TRBJ2-7

cdr3_aa: ASSVLGTYSGNTIY
v_call: TRBV9
j_call: TRBJ1-3

cdr3_aa: ASSKSPWQGETEAF
v_call: TRBV6-1
j_call: TRBJ1-1

cdr3_aa: ASSLSGTGISSGNTIY
v_call: TRBV28
j_call: TRBJ1-3